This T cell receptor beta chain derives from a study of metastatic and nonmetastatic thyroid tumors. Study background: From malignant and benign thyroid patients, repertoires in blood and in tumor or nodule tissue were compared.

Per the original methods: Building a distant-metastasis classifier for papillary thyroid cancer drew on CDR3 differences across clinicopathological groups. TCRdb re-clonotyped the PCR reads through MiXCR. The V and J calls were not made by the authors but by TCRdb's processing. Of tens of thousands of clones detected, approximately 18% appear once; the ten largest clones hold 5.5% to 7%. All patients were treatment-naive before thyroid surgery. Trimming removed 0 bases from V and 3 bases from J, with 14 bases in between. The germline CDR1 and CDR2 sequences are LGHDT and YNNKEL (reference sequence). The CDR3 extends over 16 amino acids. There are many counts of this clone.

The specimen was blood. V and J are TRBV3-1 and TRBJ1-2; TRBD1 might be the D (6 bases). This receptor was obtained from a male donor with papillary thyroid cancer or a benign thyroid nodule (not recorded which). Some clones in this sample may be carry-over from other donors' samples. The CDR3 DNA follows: TGTGCCAGCAGCCAAGATCTGAGGGGGGCTTACTATGGCTACACCTTC. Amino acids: CASSQDLRGAYYGYTF.